The 20 T cell receptor beta chains reported below all come from one sample, sequenced in a study of blood T cell repertoires in COVID-19. Profiling relied on immunoSEQ multiplex PCR, and the TCRdb table lists in-frame clones only, not all of them. The sample carries fewer than 350,000 clones, around nine tenths recorded once. Sequencing was carried out using PBMCs or T cells enriched from blood (not recorded which). The origin of the receptors is a man aged 55 to 70 who had recovered from COVID-19.

The chain combines TRBV6-5 with TRBJ1-6; D is possibly TRBD1 (5 bases). The CDR3 totals 16 residues. Germline V gene sequence: CDR1 MNHEY, CDR2 SVGAGI. V dropped 2 bases and J dropped 0 bases, with 8 bases sitting between them. The CDR3 nucleotides are TGTGCCAGCAGTTACACGGGGGACTCCTATAATTCACCCCTCCACTTT. This encodes CASSYTGDSYNSPLHF.

The rearrangement joins TRBV5-1 to TRBJ2-5, with D possibly being TRBD1 (6 bases). V was trimmed by 6 bases and J by 1 base, leaving 16 bases between them. This CDR3 region has 15 residues. Per the germline V gene, CDR1 is SGHRS and CDR2 is YFSETQ. CDR3 amino acids: CASTRWAGAQETQYF. CDR3 nucleotides: TGCGCCAGCACTCGGTGGGCAGGGGCCCAAGAGACCCAGTACTTC.

This chain links TRBV11-2 with TRBJ2-1; possibly TRBD2 for D (6 bases). The CDR3 has 14 residues. V was clipped by 1 base and J by 8 bases, with 12 bases between them. Germline assignment: CDR1 SGHAT and CDR2 FQNNGV. As DNA, the CDR3 is TGTGCCAGCAGCTTAGGCCCCGGGGGTCATGAGCAGTTCTTC. Translated: CASSLGPGGHEQFF.

The chain employs TRBV10-1 and TRBJ2-7, with unresolved D. The V and J ends lost 11 bases and 4 bases respectively, with 18 bases between them. Germline lookup yields CDR1 WNHNN and CDR2 SYGVQD (reference sequence). The CDR3 contains 13 residues. The CDR3 DNA reads TGCGCCTTCCCAGTGCAGTCTCCATACGAGCAGTACTTC. Encoded protein: CAFPVQSPYEQYF.

The rearrangement links TRBV11-2 to TRBJ2-2; a weak D match, TRBD1 (5 bases). The CDR3 sequence is 13 residues long. Trimming left V 8 bases short and J 6 bases short, with 13 bases between. In germline, CDR1 is SGHAT, CDR2 FQNNGV. For the CDR3, the DNA is TGTGCCAGCTGCGAAGGGGTGCCCGGGGAGCTGTTTTTT. It yields the protein CASCEGVPGELFF.

V is TRBV5-1 and J is TRBJ2-7; 9 bases align to TRBD1. The CDR3 has 17 residues. Germline V lookup: CDR1 SGHRS, CDR2 YFSETQ. V gave up 4 bases and J gave up 1 base; unmatched junction bases: 12. CDR3 nucleotide sequence: TGCGCCAGCAGCCGGGACAGGGTGGACGGAGATTCCTACGAGCAGTACTTC. Residues: CASSRDRVDGDSYEQYF.

This sequence joins TRBV11-3 and TRBJ2-1; 10 bases match TRBD2. The CDR3 extends over 15 amino acids. V was pared by 4 bases and J by 3 bases, with 3 bases of the junction left unmatched. The germline V gene encodes CDR1 SGHNT and CDR2 YENEEA. This CDR3 is CASSSRTSGYNEQFF. The DNA of the CDR3 is TGTGCCAGCAGCTCCCGGACTAGCGGCTACAATGAGCAGTTCTTC.

This chain connects TRBV19 to TRBJ2-7, with 14 bases fitting TRBD2. This CDR3 has 16 amino acids. CDR1 is LNHDA and CDR2 is SQIVND in the germline V gene (reference sequence). The V gene end was trimmed by 5 bases and the J gene end by 4 bases; junction bases not matched to a gene: 7. Here the CDR3 DNA reads TGTGCCAGTAGTGTTTTCGGGACTAGCGGGAGTTACGAGCAGTACTTC. Its protein is CASSVFGTSGSYEQYF.

The chain is built from TRBV27 and TRBJ2-1; 7 nucleotides align to TRBD2. The length of the CDR3 is 16 residues. Germline V CDR1 and CDR2: MNHEY, SMNVEV (reference sequence). V gave up 5 bases and J gave up 0 bases; unmatched junction bases: 7. The DNA for the CDR3 is TGTGCCAGCAGTCCCATCGCTAGCGGCTCCTACAATGAGCAGTTCTTC. It encodes CASSPIASGSYNEQFF.

The table lists this clone with many counts. This chain connects TRBV7-2 to TRBJ1-5, with TRBD1 matching 8 bases. The CDR3 spans 15 residues. With V trimmed by 5 bases and J by 2 bases, 5 bases remained unmatched. Per the germline V gene, CDR1 is SGHTA and CDR2 is FQGNSA. CDR3 protein: CASSLQTGGNQPQHF. The CDR3 nucleotides are TGTGCCAGCAGCCTACAGACAGGGGGCAATCAGCCCCAGCATTTT.

The chain couples TRBV6-5 to TRBJ1-6; the D gene is possibly TRBD1 (6 bases). This CDR3 has 15 amino acids. CDR1 MNHEY and CDR2 SVGAGI come from the germline V gene. Trimming cost V 5 bases and J 4 bases, with 12 bases left between them. This chain's CDR3 is CASSPRQGYNSPLHF. CDR3 in DNA: TGTGCCAGCAGTCCCCGGCAGGGGTATAATTCACCCCTCCACTTT.

V usage is TRBV3-1 (or the pseudogene TRBV3-2) and J usage is TRBJ1-2, with TRBD1 identical over 8 bases. This CDR3 is built from 13 residues. Germline V gene sequence: CDR1 LGHDT, CDR2 YNNKEL (reference sequence). V was clipped by 5 bases and J by 4 bases; unmatched bases: 3. CDR3 amino acids: CASSDRGSYGYTF. CDR3 nucleotide sequence: TGTGCCAGCAGCGACAGGGGAAGCTATGGCTACACCTTC.

The chain is built from TRBV15 and TRBJ1-5; D might be TRBD1 (6 bases). Germline V gene lookup returns CDR1 LNHNV and CDR2 YYDKDF (reference sequence). This CDR3 contains 15 residues. Trimming stripped 0 bases from V and 7 bases from J, with 13 bases between. CDR3 nucleotides: TGTGCCACCAGCAGAGACAGGTCGAGGGGGCAGCCCCAGCATTTT. Translating it yields CATSRDRSRGQPQHF.

Only a few counts were recorded for this clone. The genes are TRBV18 and TRBJ1-6, with unresolved D. CDR1 is KGHSH and CDR2 is LQKENI in the germline V gene. V lost 0 bases and J lost 7, with 16 bases in between. CDR3 length: 17 residues. The CDR3 nucleotides are TGTGCCAGCTCACCACCGGGGAGTCATCTGGTCAATTCACCCCTCCACTTT. It encodes CASSPPGSHLVNSPLHF.

This chain uses TRBV23-1 with TRBJ2-1, with 11 bases matching TRBD2. TRBV23-1 is flagged as an ORF with uncertain function. With V trimmed by 0 bases and J by 7 bases, 14 bases remained unmatched. The CDR3 spans 19 residues. The CDR3 sequence is CASSQSWGRLAGRRNEQFF. The CDR3 bases are TGCGCCAGCAGTCAATCTTGGGGGCGACTAGCGGGGAGGAGAAATGAGCAGTTCTTC.

In this sample, this clone turned up a few times. This chain uses TRBV3-1 (or the pseudogene TRBV3-2) with TRBJ1-3; D is possibly TRBD1 (5 bases). Per germline, CDR1 LGHDT and CDR2 YNNKEL (reference sequence). The CDR3 totals 16 residues. The V gene lost 5 bases and the J gene lost 4 bases, with 18 bases spanning the gap. The DNA of the CDR3 is TGTGCCAGCAGCATCCGGGGGGGGAATACCGGAAACACCATATATTTT. Its protein product is CASSIRGGNTGNTIYF.

The V and J genes are TRBV9 and TRBJ2-1; the D is unclear. The CDR3 extends over 16 amino acids. The V gene lost 0 bases and the J gene lost 0 bases, with 10 bases spanning the gap. Germline-derived CDR1 and CDR2 are SGDLS and YYNGEE. The CDR3 DNA sequence: TGTGCCAGCAGCGTAGATTTTGTGAGCTCCTACAATGAGCAGTTCTTC. Its translation is CASSVDFVSSYNEQFF.

The rearrangement links TRBV25-1 to TRBJ2-5; no firm D call. Trimming cost V 6 bases and J 5 bases, with 7 bases left between them. CDR1 is MGHDK, CDR2 SYGVNS, per germline. The CDR3 length is 11 residues. CDR3 in amino acids: CASRFMETQYF. In DNA, the CDR3 is TGTGCCAGCAGATTTATGGAGACCCAGTACTTC.

The genes are TRBV30 and TRBJ1-5; D is unclear. Trimming left V 0 bases short and J 1 base short, with 13 bases between. The germline gives CDR1 GTSNPN, CDR2 SVGIG (reference sequence). This CDR3 is 16 amino acids long. The CDR3 region has the DNA TGTGCCTGGAGTGTAGGATGGCCAGGCAGCAATCAGCCCCAGCATTTT. Its translation is CAWSVGWPGSNQPQHF.

The chain couples TRBV19 to TRBJ1-6, with D maybe TRBD1 (5 bases). Germline assignment: CDR1 LNHDA and CDR2 SQIVND (reference sequence). The CDR3 totals 14 residues. Trimming removed 8 bases from V and 1 base from J, with 9 bases in between. CDR3 sequence: CASQQGSYNSPLHF. As DNA, the CDR3 is TGTGCCAGTCAGCAGGGTTCCTATAATTCACCCCTCCACTTT.